This TCR beta chain was captured by sequencing in a study of glioma-infiltrating T cells after dendritic cell vaccination. Looking at the study overall: Samples are from glioblastoma patients in Phase I and II dendritic cell vaccine trials.

Sequencing was performed with immunoSEQ multiplex PCR; in TCRdb, only in-frame clones are kept and a portion is missing. The data contain roughly 23,000 clones, 60% to 85% of them singletons. Fresh-frozen tumor tissue and more than two years of survival data were available for all. Germline V CDR1 and CDR2: SQVTM, ANQGSEA. The CDR3 sequence is 11 residues long. The V and J ends lost 3 bases and 14 bases respectively, with 14 bases between them. The receptor comes from a human donor with glioblastoma. The specimen was blood, collected before dendritic cell vaccination. V usage is TRBV29-1 and J usage is TRBJ2-1; no definite D call. DNA for the CDR3: TGCAGCGTTGAGGCGCTCGGGTCGGAGTTCTTC. This sequence encodes CSVEALGSEFF.